One and the same sample provided the 17 T cell receptor beta chains below, sequenced in a study of cytomegalovirus exposure and HLA in healthy donors. 13 Jbeta primers and 60 Vbeta primers were used for the PCR. Only in-frame clones appear in the TCRdb table, and some are missing; sequencing was by immunoSEQ multiplex PCR. The table includes 120,000 or so clones, around 86% detected once. The sequencing sample was made of PBMCs. These receptors all stem from a woman in her 40s in good health and CMV-seronegative.

The chain uses TRBV5-1 and TRBJ2-3, with 7 nucleotides matching TRBD1. Germline values: CDR1 SGHRS, CDR2 YFSETQ. The CDR3 runs to 14 residues. The junction had 7 bases not matched to a gene; V was cut back by 3 bases and J by 6 bases. CDR3 protein: CASSYDRVRDTQYF. The CDR3 nucleotides are TGCGCCAGCAGCTACGACAGGGTGAGGGATACGCAGTATTTT. Looking up the rest from reference TRBV5-1 and TRBJ2-3 gives the full variable domain: KAGVTQTPRYLIKTRGQQVTLSCSPISGHRSVSWYQQTPGQGLQFLFEYFSETQRNKGNFPGRFSGRQFSNSRSEMNVSTLELGDSALYLCASSYDRVRDTQYFGPGTRLTVL.

The chain couples TRBV19 to TRBJ2-5, with D unclear. The CDR3 loop spans 11 amino acids. Germline V gene data show CDR1 as LNHDA and CDR2 as SQIVND (reference sequence). The V end lost 4 bases, the J end lost 2 bases, and 2 bases lay between the germline ends. The CDR3 DNA sequence: TGTGCCAGTAGTACGCAAGAGACCCAGTACTTC. This gives the protein CASSTQETQYF.

This clone came up a few times. The CDR3 reads CASTGDLGTDTQYF. In DNA, the CDR3 is TGTGCCAGCACCGGAGATCTTGGGACAGATACGCAGTATTTT. This chain connects TRBV2 to TRBJ2-3; D ambiguous. Germline CDR1 reads SNHLY; CDR2 reads FYNNEI. V lost 7 bases and J 3 bases, leaving 14 bases between the germline ends. CDR3 length equals 14 residues.

The chain employs TRBV7-9 and TRBJ2-5; 10 bases fit TRBD2. The CDR3 contains 14 residues. CDR1 SEHNR and CDR2 FQNEAQ come from the germline V gene (reference sequence). V gave up 5 bases and J gave up 5 bases; unmatched junction bases: 5. CDR3 in DNA: TGTGCCAGCAGCCCTAGCGGGGGTGGGGAGACCCAGTACTTC. Translation gives CASSPSGGGETQYF.

This clone showed up just once. This rearrangement joins TRBV2 to TRBJ2-4; TRBD2 matches 8 bases. With V trimmed by 3 bases and J by 2 bases, 6 bases remained unmatched. The CDR3 covers 16 residues. Per germline, CDR1 SNHLY and CDR2 FYNNEI. The CDR3 coding sequence is TGTGCCAGCAGTGATCGGACTAGCTTGTCCAAAAACATTCAGTACTTC. Amino acid sequence: CASSDRTSLSKNIQYF.

The chain combines TRBV6-4 with TRBJ1-1; the D gene is possibly TRBD1 (5 bases). This CDR3 contains 13 residues. Germline CDR1 is MRHNA and CDR2 is SNTAGT. With 4 bases removed from V and 1 base from J, the gap between germline ends came to 7 bases. The CDR3 bases are TGTGCCAGCAGTGCGGGGGGGAACACTGAAGCTTTCTTT. It specifies CASSAGGNTEAFF.

The genes are TRBV9 and TRBJ2-1, with 11 bases fitting TRBD2. Germline V CDR1 and CDR2: SGDLS, YYNGEE. J gave up 6 bases and V 2 bases, and 7 bases lay outside the gene matches. This CDR3 has 16 residues. The DNA of the CDR3 is TGTGCCAGCAGCGTGGTTAGCGGGAGGGCCCGCAATGAGCAGTTCTTC. Translating gives CASSVVSGRARNEQFF.

The rearrangement joins TRBV27 to TRBJ2-7, with D perhaps TRBD1 (6 bases). V was pared by 6 bases and J by 5 bases, with 20 bases between. The germline V gene encodes CDR1 MNHEY and CDR2 SMNVEV (reference sequence). CDR3 length: 15 amino acids. CDR3 nucleotides: TGTGCCAGCAGCCTCACAGGGTACAGGACTCACGAGCAGTACTTC. Translating gives CASSLTGYRTHEQYF.

This clone was observed a single time. The chain is built from TRBV18 and TRBJ1-6; 9 positions match TRBD1. Germline V gene sequence: CDR1 KGHSH, CDR2 LQKENI. Unmatched junction bases numbered 12, after V lost 5 bases and J lost 10 bases. The CDR3 is 16 amino acids. The CDR3 loop is CASSTGTGPSSSPLHF. The CDR3, as DNA: TGTGCCAGCTCAACCGGGACAGGGCCCTCGAGCTCACCCCTCCACTTT.

This clone was seen a handful of times. The rearrangement links TRBV10-1 to TRBJ1-1, with D perhaps TRBD1 (5 bases). The V end lost 3 bases, the J end lost 8 bases, and 13 bases lay between the germline ends. The CDR3 is 13 residues long. Looked up from germline, CDR1 is WNHNN and CDR2 is SYGVQD (reference sequence). The CDR3 reads CASSETRVGEAFF. CDR3 DNA: TGCGCCAGCAGTGAAACCAGGGTAGGGGAAGCTTTCTTT.

The chain recombines TRBV6-1 with TRBJ2-7; D is uncertain. The germline gives CDR1 MNHNS, CDR2 SASEGT. V was trimmed by 5 bases and J by 3 bases, leaving 11 bases between them. The CDR3 has 13 residues. The CDR3 region has the DNA TGTGCCAGCAGTAAGGTAGGCGGCTACGAGCAGTACTTC. Translation: CASSKVGGYEQYF.

The genes are TRBV11-2 and TRBJ2-2, with a possible D match to TRBD1 (5 bases). The CDR3 has 15 amino acids. V dropped 1 base and J dropped 5 bases, with 11 bases sitting between them. Germline assignment: CDR1 SGHAT and CDR2 FQNNGV. The DNA of the CDR3 is TGTGCCAGCAGCTTAGTTCGTCGACAGACCGGGGAGCTGTTTTTT. This translates into CASSLVRRQTGELFF. The full variable domain, with the rest looked up from reference TRBV11-2 and TRBJ2-2, is EAGVAQSPRYKIIEKRQSVAFWCNPISGHATLYWYQQILGQGPKLLIQFQNNGVVDDSQLPKDRFSAERLKGVDSTLKIQPAKLEDSAVYLCASSLVRRQTGELFFGEGSRLTVL.

The chain is built from TRBV14 and TRBJ1-6; TRBD1 agrees at 7 bases. This CDR3 has 16 residues. CDR1 and CDR2 from the germline V gene are SGHDN and FVKESK. V lost 0 bases, J lost 2 bases, and 1 base stayed unmatched. The CDR3 loop reads CASSQEQGTYNSPLHF. The CDR3, as DNA: TGTGCCAGCAGCCAAGAACAGGGGACCTATAATTCACCCCTCCACTTT.

The chain joins TRBV2 to TRBJ1-1; 7 bases align to TRBD1. The length of the CDR3 is 14 residues. Trimming at V came to 6 bases and at J to 4 bases, leaving 8 bases not matched to a gene. The germline CDR1 and CDR2 sequences are SNHLY and FYNNEI. CDR3 amino acids: CASRTTGISTEAFF. The CDR3 nucleotides read TGTGCCAGCAGGACGACAGGGATTAGCACTGAAGCTTTCTTT.

The J gene is TRBJ2-1, the V gene TRBV5-6; 12 positions match TRBD2. This CDR3 comprises 16 residues. Germline V gene data show CDR1 as SGHDT and CDR2 as YYEEEE. Germline trimming cut 4 bases from V and 2 bases from J; bases unmatched to any gene: 4. The CDR3 reads CASSPGTSGPYNEQFF. CDR3 nucleotides: TGTGCCAGCAGCCCAGGGACTAGCGGGCCCTACAATGAGCAGTTCTTC.

The chain uses TRBV7-6 and TRBJ2-1; 15 bases align to TRBD2. The CDR3 loop spans 19 amino acids. Trimming cost V 1 base and J 1 base; bases outside gene matches: 5. The V gene's germline CDR1 is SGHVS and CDR2 FNYEAQ. CDR3 coding DNA: TGTGCCAGCAGCTTAGTGTTGGGACTAGCGGGAGGTTCCTACAATGAGCAGTTCTTC. Protein: CASSLVLGLAGGSYNEQFF.

As regards this clone: As the CDR3 is not closed by the conserved phenylalanine or tryptophan, this likely results from a read error. The DNA is left out, because the CDR3 cannot be placed on it with certainty; the CDR3 is given as TCRdb lists it. V and J are TRBV6-1 and TRBJ1-2; the DNA was not used to check the table's D call, TRBD1. 11 amino acids form the CDR3, both terminal residues included. Germline V CDR1 and CDR2: MNHNS, SASEGT. The CDR3 sequence is CASSEGTGTPL.